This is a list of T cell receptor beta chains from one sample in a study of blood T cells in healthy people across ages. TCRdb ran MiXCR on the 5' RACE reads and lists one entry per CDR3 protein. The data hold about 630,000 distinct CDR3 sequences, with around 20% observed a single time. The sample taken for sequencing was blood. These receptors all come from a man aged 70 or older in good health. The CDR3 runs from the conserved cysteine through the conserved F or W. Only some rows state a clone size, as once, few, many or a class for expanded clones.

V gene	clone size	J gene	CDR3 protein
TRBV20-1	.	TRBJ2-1	CSALTDYNEQFF
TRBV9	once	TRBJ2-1	CASSVGQGIYNERFF
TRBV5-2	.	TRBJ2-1	CASSQGHPGTENTASSYNEQFF
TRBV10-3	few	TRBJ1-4	CAIRGNGGNEKLFF
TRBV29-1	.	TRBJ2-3	CSVEPTGADTQYF
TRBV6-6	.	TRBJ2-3	CASSRREAQYF
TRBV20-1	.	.	CSARDMDRARYEQYF
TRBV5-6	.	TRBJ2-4	CASSRRSEGLTKNIQYF
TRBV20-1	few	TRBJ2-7	CSASGREGYEQYF
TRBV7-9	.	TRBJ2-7	CASSLLTGRGEQYF
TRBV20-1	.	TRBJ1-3	CSARSPWNTIYF
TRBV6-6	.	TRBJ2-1	CASSYFSTSGNYEQFF
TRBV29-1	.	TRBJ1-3	CSVEDRQAGDTIYF
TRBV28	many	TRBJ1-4	CASSLLIVGGHGTNEKLFF
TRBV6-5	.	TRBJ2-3	CASSYSIGSGTTDTQYF
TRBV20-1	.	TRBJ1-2	CSADTPIGGYGYTF
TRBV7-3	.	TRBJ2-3	CASSPRQVSTDTQYF
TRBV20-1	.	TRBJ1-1	CSARDWSGTVSTEAFF
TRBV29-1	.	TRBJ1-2	CSVGGAGNYGYTF
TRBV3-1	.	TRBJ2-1	CASSPSVGDPSYNEQFF
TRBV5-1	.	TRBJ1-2	CASSQQGNGYTF
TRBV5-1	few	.	CASSPTGPPLNEQFF
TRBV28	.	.	CASSSGLLTYEQYF
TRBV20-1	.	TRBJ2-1	CSAGDRVYNEQFF
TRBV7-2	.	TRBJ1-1	CASRGNHGTEAFF
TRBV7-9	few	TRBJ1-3	CASSLRGDSPRNSGNTIYF
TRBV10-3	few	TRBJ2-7	CAISEPGGSYEQYF
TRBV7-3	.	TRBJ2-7	CASSLGPLGYEQYF
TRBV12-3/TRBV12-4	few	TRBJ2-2	CASSSRVGELFF
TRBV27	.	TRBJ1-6	CASSYSRDTYNSPLHF
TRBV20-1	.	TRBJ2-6	CSARTGVDSGANVLTF
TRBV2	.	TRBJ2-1	CASRGTGGSSEQFF
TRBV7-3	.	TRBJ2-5	CASSLKIDGSETQYF
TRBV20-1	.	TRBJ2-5	CSARDYGQETQYF
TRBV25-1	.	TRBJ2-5	CASSGGQTYQETQYF
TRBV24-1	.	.	CATSDWTSGRREQFF
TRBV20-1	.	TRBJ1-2	CSAPKDRTGYTF
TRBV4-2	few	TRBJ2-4	CASSQERNQYF
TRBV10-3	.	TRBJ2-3	CAISEIRGTDTQYF
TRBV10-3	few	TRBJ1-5	CAISDSLNQPQHF
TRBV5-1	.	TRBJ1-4	CASSLEGQYNEKLFF
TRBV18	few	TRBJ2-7	CASSPWKRDPNYEQYF
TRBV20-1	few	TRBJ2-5	CSAREGTMQETQYF
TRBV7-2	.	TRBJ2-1	CASSPGTGMNEHFF
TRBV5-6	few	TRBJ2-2	CASSSLAGGPVTGELFF
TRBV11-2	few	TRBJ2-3	CASSPGRAGTDTQYF
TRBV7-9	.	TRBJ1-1	CASSSQGVDTEAFF
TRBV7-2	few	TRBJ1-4	CASSLGSGGFGEKLFF
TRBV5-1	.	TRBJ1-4	CASSLDPSRAEKLFF
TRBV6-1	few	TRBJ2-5	CASTRTHQETQYF
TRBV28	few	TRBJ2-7	CACSFGSLYEQYF
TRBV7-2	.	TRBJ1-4	CASSFPGQGAVNEKLFF